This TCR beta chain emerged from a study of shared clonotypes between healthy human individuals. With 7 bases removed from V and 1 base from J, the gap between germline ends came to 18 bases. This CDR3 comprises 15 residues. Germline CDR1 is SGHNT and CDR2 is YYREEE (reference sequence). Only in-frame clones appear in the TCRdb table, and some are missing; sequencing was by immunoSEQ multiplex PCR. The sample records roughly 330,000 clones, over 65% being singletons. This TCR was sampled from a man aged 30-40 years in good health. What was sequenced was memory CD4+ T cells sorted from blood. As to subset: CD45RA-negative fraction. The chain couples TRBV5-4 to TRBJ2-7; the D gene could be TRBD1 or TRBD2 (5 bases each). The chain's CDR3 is CASSLLGERSYEQYF. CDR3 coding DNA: TGTGCCAGCTCCCTCCTGGGGGAGCGTTCCTACGAGCAGTACTTC.